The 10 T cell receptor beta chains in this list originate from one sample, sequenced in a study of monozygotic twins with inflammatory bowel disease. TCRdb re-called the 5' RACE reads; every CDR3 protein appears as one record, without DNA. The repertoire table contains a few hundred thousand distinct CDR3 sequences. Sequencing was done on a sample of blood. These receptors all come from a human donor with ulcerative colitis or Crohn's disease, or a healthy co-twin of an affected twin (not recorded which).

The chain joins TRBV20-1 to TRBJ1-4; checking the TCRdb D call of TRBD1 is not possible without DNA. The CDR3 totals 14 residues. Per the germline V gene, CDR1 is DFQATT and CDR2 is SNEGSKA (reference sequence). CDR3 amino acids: CSARIPQGNEKLFF.

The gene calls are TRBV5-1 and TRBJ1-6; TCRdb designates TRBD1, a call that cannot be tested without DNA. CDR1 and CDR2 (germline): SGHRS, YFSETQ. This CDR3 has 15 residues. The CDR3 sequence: CASSLEQGARSPLHF. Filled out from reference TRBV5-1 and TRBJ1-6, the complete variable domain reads KAGVTQTPRYLIKTRGQQVTLSCSPISGHRSVSWYQQTPGQGLQFLFEYFSETQRNKGNFPGRFSGRQFSNSRSEMNVSTLELGDSALYLCASSLEQGARSPLHFGNGTRLTVT.

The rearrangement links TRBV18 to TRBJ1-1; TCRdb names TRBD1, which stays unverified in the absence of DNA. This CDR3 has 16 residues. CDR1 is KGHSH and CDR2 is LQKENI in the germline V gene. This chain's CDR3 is CASSPDPGQGVTEAFF.

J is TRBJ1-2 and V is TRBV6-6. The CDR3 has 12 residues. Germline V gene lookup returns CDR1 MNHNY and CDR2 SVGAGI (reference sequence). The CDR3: CASSGGRYGYTF.

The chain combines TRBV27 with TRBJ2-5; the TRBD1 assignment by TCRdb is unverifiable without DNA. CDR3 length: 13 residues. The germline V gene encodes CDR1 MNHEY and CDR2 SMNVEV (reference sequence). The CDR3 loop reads CASSLGGPETQYF.

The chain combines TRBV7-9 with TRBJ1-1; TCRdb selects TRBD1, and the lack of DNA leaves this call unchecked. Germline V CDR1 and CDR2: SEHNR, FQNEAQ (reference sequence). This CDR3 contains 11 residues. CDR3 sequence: CASSLAPPPLF.

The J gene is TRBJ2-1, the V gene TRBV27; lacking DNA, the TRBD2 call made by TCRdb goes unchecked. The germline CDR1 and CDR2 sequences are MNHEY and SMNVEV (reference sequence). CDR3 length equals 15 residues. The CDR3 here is CASSFLPGVLNEQFF.

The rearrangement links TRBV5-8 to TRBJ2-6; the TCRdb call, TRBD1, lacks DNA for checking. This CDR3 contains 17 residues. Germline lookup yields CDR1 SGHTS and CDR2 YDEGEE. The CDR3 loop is CASTRRTQISGANVLTF.

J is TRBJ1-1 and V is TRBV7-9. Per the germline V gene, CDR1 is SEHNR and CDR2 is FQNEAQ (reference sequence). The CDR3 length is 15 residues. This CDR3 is CASSLVGQRNTEAFF.

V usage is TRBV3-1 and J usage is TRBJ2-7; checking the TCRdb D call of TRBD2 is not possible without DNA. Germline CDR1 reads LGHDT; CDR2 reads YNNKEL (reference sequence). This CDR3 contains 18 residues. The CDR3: CASSQGGLGTGSSYEQYF.